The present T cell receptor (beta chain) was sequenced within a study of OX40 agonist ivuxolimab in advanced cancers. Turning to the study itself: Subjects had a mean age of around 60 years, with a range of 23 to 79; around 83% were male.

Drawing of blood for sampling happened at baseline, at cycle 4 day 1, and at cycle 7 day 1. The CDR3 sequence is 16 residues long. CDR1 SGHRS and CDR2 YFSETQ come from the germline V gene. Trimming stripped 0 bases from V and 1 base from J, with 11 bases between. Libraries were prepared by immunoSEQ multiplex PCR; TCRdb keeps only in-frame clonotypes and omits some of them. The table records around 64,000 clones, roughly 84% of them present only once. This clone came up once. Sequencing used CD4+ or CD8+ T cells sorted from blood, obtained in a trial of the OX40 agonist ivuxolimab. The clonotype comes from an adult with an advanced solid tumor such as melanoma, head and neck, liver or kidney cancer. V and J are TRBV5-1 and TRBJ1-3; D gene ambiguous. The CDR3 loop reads CASSLAPDYSGNTIYF. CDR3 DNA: TGCGCCAGCAGCTTGGCCCCGGATTATTCTGGAAACACCATATATTTT. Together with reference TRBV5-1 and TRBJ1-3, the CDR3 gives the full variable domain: KAGVTQTPRYLIKTRGQQVTLSCSPISGHRSVSWYQQTPGQGLQFLFEYFSETQRNKGNFPGRFSGRQFSNSRSEMNVSTLELGDSALYLCASSLAPDYSGNTIYFGEGSWLTVV.